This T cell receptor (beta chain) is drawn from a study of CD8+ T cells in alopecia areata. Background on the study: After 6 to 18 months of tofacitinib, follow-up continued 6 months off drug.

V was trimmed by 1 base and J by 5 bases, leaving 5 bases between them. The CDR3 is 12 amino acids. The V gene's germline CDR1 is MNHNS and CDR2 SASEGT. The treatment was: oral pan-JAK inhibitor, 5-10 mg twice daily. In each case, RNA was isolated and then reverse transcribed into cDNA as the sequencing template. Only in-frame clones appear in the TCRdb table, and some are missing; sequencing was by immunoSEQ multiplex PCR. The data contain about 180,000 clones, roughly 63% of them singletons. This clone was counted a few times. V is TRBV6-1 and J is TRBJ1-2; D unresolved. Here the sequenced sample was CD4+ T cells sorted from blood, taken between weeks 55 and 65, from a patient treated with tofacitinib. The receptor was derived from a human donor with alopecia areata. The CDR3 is CASSEGEYGYTF. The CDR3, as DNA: TGTGCCAGCAGTGAAGGAGAGTATGGCTACACCTTC.